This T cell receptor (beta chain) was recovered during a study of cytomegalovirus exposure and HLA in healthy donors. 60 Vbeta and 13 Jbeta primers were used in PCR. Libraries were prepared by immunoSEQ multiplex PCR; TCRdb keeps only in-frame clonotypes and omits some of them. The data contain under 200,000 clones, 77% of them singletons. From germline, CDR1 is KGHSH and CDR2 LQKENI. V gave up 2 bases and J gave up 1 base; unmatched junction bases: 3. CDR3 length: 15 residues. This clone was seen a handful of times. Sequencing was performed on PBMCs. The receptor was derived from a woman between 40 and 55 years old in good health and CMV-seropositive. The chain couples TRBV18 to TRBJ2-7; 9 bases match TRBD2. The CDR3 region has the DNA TGTGCCAGCTCACCAGGGACTAGCCGTTCCTACGAGCAGTACTTC. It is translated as CASSPGTSRSYEQYF.